The rows below give T cell receptor beta chains drawn from one sample of a study of cytomegalovirus exposure and HLA in healthy donors. Libraries were prepared by immunoSEQ multiplex PCR; TCRdb keeps only in-frame clonotypes and omits some of them. The data contain 160,000 or so clones, around three quarters of them singletons. Sequencing used PBMCs. The receptors originated from a middle-aged woman in good health and CMV-seronegative. The CDR3 runs from the conserved cysteine through the conserved F or W. Fields, in order: V gene, J gene, CDR3 protein.

>TRBV2|TRBJ2-3
CATRPQGAQADTQYF
>TRBV18|TRBJ1-1
CASSSGTGRAEAFF
>TRBV4-1|TRBJ1-4
CASSHDEKLFF
>TRBV4-1|TRBJ1-5
CASSQVESPSSNQPQHF
>TRBV4-2|TRBJ2-7
CASSQTETGYYLQKEF
>TRBV12-5|TRBJ1-1
CASGFGTVMNTEAFF
>TRBV7-9|TRBJ1-2
CASSIAGGSNYGYTF
>TRBV6-5|TRBJ1-1
CASSPYLSTEAFF
>TRBV5-1|TRBJ1-1
CASSLQALNTEAFF
>TRBV5-6|TRBJ2-7
CASSSDRGRPDLRGQYF
>TRBV5-1|TRBJ2-7
CASSLQTGGRRYEQYF
>TRBV9|.
CASSVGLGTGDEQYF
>TRBV5-6|TRBJ1-2
CASSLRRGLTGYTF
>TRBV11-2|TRBJ2-7
CASSLQTYEQYF
>TRBV28|TRBJ2-7
CASSPGGTGGFYEQYF
>TRBV13|TRBJ1-2
CASSSPDSYGYTF
>TRBV7-6|TRBJ1-2
CASSLASHFGNGYTF
>TRBV5-1|TRBJ2-5
CASSLLQETQYF
>TRBV19|TRBJ1-6
CASSIGDRRGSPLHF
>TRBV7-2|TRBJ1-6
CASSLRGGSYNSPLHF
>TRBV6-5|TRBJ1-6
CASSYSGSSPLHF
>TRBV11-3|TRBJ2-7
CASSLGGTDTYEQYF
>TRBV5-6|TRBJ1-4
CASSFRTGTDNEKLFF
>TRBV19|TRBJ2-7
CATRGAGSSYEQYF
>TRBV19|TRBJ1-6
CASSIGMGVNSPLHF
>TRBV27|TRBJ2-3
CASSLLGTDTQYF
>TRBV27|TRBJ1-4
CASSLSLRDRGMLDKLFF
>TRBV6-1|.
CASSEALASGGNFYEQYF
>TRBV5-1|TRBJ2-1
CASGGTLNEQFF
>TRBV7-3|TRBJ2-3
CASSPSGGGGDTQYF
>TRBV29-1|TRBJ1-1
CSVFQGINTEAFF
>TRBV18|TRBJ1-1
CASSPPEKGAHAEAFF
>TRBV11-2|TRBJ2-7
CASSLPGGGRYEQYF
>TRBV5-4|TRBJ2-3
CASSFGLAGKDTQYF
>TRBV9|TRBJ2-2
CASSVGATGELFF
>TRBV5-1|TRBJ2-3
CASSFGTSASTDTQYF
>TRBV7-9|TRBJ1-6
CASSVRDSTSPLHF
>TRBV28|TRBJ2-3
CASSEGTDTQYF
>TRBV5-1|TRBJ2-7
CASSLGTGTYEQYF
>TRBV5-6|TRBJ1-2
CASSLVFYGQAYNYGYTF
>TRBV7-6|TRBJ2-5
CASSAGQGVFGETQYF
>TRBV1|TRBJ1-1
CTSTRYYRVAFF
>TRBV7-9|TRBJ2-7
CASSPDPTTYEQYF
>TRBV4-1|TRBJ1-4
CASSPGNIKPEKLFF
>TRBV5-1|TRBJ2-1
CASSFGLAGGKASGQFF
>TRBV28|TRBJ1-4
CASSPIGGANEKLFF
>TRBV6-6|TRBJ2-3
CATSVRGGADTQYF
>TRBV7-8|TRBJ2-1
CASSLGTGYYNEQFF
>TRBV5-1|TRBJ2-3
CASSPNTGGPSTDTQYF
>TRBV6-5|TRBJ2-5
CASRPGQGHKTQYF
>TRBV7-8|TRBJ1-2
CASSLVGRANYGYTF
>TRBV6-1|TRBJ1-2
CASSMTRQGNYGYTF
>TRBV6-5|TRBJ1-1
CASSLGEARGTEAFF